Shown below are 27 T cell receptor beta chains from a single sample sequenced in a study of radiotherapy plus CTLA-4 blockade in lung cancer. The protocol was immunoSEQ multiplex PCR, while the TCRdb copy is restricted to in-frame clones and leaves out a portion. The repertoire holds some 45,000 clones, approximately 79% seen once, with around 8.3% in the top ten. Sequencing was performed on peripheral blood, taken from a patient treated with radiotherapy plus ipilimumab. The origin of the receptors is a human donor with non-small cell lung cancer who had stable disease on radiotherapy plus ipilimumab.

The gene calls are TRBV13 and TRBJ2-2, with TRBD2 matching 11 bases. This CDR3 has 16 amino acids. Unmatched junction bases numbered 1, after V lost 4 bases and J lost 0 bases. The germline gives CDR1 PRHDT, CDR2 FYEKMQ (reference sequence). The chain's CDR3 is CASSYSGGANTGELFF. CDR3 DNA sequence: TGTGCCAGCAGCTATAGCGGGGGGGCGAACACCGGGGAGCTGTTTTTT.

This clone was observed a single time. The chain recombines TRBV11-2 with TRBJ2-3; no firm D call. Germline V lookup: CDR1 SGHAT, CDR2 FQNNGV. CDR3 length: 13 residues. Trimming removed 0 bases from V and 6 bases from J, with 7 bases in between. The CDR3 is CASSLDLTDTQYF. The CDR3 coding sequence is TGTGCCAGCAGCTTAGATCTCACGGATACGCAGTATTTT. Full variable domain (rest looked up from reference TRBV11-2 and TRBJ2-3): EAGVAQSPRYKIIEKRQSVAFWCNPISGHATLYWYQQILGQGPKLLIQFQNNGVVDDSQLPKDRFSAERLKGVDSTLKIQPAKLEDSAVYLCASSLDLTDTQYFGPGTRLTVL.

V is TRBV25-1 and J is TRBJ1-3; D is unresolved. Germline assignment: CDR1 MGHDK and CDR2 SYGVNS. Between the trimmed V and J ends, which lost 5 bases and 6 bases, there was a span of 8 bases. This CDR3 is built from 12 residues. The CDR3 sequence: CASSSNENTIYF. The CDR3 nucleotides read TGTGCCAGCAGTTCCAATGAAAACACCATATATTTT.

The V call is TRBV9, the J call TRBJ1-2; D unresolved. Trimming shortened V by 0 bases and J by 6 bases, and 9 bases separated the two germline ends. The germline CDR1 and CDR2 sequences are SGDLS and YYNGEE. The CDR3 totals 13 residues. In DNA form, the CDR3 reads TGTGCCAGCAGCGTAGTAGAGGTTAATGGCTACACCTTC. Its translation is CASSVVEVNGYTF.

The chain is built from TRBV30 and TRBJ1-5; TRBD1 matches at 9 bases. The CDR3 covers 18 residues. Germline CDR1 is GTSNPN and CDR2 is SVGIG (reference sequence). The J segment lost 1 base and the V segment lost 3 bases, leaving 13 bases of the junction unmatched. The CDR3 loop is CAWSRGRLGQGSNQPQHF. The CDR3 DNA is TGTGCCTGGAGCCGCGGCCGACTTGGACAGGGGAGCAATCAGCCCCAGCATTTT.

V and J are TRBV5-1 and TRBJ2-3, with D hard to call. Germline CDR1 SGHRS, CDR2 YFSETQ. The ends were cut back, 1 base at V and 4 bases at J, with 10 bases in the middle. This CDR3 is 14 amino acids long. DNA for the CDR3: TGCGCCAGCAGCTTGCCAGGAACCGCAGATACGCAGTATTTT. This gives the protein CASSLPGTADTQYF.

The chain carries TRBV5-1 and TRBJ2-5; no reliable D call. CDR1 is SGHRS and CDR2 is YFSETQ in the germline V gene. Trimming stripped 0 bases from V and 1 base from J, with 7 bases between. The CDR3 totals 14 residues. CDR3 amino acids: CASSLGSGQETQYF. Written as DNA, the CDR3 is TGCGCCAGCAGCTTGGGTTCCGGCCAAGAGACCCAGTACTTC.

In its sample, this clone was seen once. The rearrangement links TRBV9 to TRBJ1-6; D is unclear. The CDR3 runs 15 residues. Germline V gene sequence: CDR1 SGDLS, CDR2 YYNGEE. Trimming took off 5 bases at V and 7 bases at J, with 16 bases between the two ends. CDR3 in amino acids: CASRVSGGDNSPLHF. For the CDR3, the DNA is TGTGCCAGCAGAGTCTCCGGCGGCGACAATTCACCCCTCCACTTT.

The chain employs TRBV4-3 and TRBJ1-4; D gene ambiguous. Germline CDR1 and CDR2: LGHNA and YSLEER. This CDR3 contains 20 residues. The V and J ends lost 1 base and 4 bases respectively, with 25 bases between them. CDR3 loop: CASSQGRFTRLRGGNEKLFF. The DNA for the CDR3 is TGCGCCAGCAGCCAAGGACGATTTACCCGATTACGTGGAGGTAATGAAAAACTGTTTTTT.

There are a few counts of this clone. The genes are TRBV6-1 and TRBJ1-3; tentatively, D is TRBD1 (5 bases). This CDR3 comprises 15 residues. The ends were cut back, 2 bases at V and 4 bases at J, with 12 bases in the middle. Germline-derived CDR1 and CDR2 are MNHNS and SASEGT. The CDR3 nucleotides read TGTGCCAGCAGTGAACAGGGAGGAGAGGGAAACACCATATATTTT. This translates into CASSEQGGEGNTIYF.

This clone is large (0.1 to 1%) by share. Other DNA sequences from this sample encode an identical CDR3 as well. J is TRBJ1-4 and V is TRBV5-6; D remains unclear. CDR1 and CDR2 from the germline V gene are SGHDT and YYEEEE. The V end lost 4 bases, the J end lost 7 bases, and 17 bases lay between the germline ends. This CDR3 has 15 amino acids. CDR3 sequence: CASSPWTVWGEKLFF. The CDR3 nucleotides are TGTGCCAGCAGCCCGTGGACCGTCTGGGGTGAAAAACTGTTTTTT. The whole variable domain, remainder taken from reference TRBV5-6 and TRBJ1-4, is DAGVTQSPTHLIKTRGQQVTLRCSPKSGHDTVSWYQQALGQGPQFIFQYYEEEERQRGNFPDRFSGHQFPNYSSELNVNALLLGDSALYLCASSPWTVWGEKLFFGSGTQLSVL.

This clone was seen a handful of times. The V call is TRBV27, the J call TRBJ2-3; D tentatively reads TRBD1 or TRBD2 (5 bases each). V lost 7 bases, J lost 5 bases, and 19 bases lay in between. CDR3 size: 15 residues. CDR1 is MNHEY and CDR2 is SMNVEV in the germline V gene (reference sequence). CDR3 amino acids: CASKRGLVTKDTQYF. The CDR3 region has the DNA TGTGCCAGCAAGAGGGGCCTCGTAACGAAAGATACGCAGTATTTT.

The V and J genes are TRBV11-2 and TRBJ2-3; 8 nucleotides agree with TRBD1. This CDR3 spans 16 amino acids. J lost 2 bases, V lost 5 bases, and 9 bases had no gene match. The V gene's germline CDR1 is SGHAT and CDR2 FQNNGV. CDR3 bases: TGTGCCAGCAGCACCGATGGACAGGGTCTCACAGATACGCAGTATTTT. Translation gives CASSTDGQGLTDTQYF.

CDR3 loop: CASSPGVAGGSSYEQYF. CDR3 in DNA: TGTGCCAGCAGCCCCGGGGTAGCGGGGGGTAGCTCCTACGAGCAGTACTTC. J is TRBJ2-7 and V is TRBV11-3, with 10 bases matching TRBD2. The CDR3 length is 17 residues. With V trimmed by 5 bases and J by 0 bases, 10 bases remained unmatched. Germline assignment: CDR1 SGHNT and CDR2 YENEEA. Filled out from reference TRBV11-3 and TRBJ2-7, the complete variable domain reads EAGVVQSPRYKIIEKKQPVAFWCNPISGHNTLYWYLQNLGQGPELLIRYENEEAVDDSQLPKDRFSAERLKGVDSTLKIQPAELGDSAVYLCASSPGVAGGSSYEQYFGPGTRLTVT.

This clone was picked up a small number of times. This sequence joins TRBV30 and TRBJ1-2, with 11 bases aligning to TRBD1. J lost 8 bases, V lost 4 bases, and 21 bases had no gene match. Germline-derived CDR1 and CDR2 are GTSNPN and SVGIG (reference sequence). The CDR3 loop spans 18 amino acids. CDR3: CAWKAGRLGQGGGGGYTF. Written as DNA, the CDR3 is TGTGCCTGGAAGGCGGGAAGGCTGGGACAGGGGGGGGGCGGCGGCTACACCTTC.

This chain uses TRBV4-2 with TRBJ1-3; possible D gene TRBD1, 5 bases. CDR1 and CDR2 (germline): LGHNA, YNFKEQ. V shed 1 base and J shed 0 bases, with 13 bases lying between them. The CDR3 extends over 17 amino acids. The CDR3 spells CASSQAGGISSGNTIYF. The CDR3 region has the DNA TGTGCCAGCAGCCAAGCGGGGGGGATAAGCTCTGGAAACACCATATATTTT.

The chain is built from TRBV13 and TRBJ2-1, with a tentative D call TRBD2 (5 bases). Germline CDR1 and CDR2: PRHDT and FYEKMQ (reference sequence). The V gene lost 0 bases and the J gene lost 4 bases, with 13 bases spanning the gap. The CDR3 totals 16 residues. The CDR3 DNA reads TGTGCCAGCAGCTTAGGTGGCGGGCGCCGTTACAATGAGCAGTTCTTC. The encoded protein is CASSLGGGRRYNEQFF.

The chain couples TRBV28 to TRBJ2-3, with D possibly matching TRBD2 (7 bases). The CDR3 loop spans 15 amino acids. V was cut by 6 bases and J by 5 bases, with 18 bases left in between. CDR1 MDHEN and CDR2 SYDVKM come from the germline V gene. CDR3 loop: CASSLGGAGIDTQYF. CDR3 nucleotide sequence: TGTGCCAGCAGCTTGGGGGGGGCCGGGATAGATACGCAGTATTTT.

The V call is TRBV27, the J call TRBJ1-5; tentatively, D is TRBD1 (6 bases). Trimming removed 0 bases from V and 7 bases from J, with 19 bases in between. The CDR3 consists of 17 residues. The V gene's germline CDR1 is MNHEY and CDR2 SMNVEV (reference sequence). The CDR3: CASSLSGGQGGNQPQHF. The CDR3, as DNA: TGTGCCAGCAGTTTATCGGGGGGACAAGGGGGGAACCAGCCCCAGCATTTT.

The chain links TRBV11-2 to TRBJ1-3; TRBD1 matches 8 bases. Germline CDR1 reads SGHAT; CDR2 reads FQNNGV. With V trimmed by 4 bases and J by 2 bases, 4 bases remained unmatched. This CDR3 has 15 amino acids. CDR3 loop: CASSSEQGAGNTIYF. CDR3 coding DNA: TGTGCCAGCAGCTCCGAACAGGGGGCTGGAAACACCATATATTTT.

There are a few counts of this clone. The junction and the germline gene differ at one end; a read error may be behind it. The CDR3 coding sequence is TGTGCCCGCAGCGTAGAGGGGGGGGGATCACCCCTCCACTTT. This encodes CARSVEGGGSPLHF. V is TRBV9 and J is TRBJ1-6; weak D call: TRBD1 (6 bases). The germline V gene encodes CDR1 SGDLS and CDR2 YYNGEE. CDR3 length: 14 amino acids.

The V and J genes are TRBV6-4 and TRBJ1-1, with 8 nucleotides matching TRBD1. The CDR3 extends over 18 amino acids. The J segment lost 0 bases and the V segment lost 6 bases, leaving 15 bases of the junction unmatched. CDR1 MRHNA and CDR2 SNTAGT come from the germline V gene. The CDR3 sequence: CASSQDWQGAYMNTEAFF. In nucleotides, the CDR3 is TGTGCCAGCAGCCAAGATTGGCAGGGGGCTTACATGAACACTGAAGCTTTCTTT.

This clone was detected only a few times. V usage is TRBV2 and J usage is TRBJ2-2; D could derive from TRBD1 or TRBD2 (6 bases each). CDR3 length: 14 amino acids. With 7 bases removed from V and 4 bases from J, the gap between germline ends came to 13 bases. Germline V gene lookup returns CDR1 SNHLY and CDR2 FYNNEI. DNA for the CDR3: TGTGCCAGCAATCGGGGGCAGGTCACCGGGGAGCTGTTTTTT. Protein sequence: CASNRGQVTGELFF.

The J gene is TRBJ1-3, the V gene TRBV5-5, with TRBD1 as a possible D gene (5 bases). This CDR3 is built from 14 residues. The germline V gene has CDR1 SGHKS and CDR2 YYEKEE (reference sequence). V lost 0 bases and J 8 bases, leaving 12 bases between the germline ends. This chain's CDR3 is CASSLEGREDTIYF. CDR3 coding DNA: TGTGCCAGCAGCTTGGAGGGCAGGGAGGACACCATATATTTT.

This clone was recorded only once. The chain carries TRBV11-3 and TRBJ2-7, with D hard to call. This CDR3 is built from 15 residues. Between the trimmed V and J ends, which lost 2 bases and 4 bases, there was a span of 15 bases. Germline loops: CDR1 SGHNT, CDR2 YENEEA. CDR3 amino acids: CASSLRNPRAYEQYF. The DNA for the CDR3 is TGTGCCAGCAGCTTAAGGAATCCCCGCGCATACGAGCAGTACTTC.

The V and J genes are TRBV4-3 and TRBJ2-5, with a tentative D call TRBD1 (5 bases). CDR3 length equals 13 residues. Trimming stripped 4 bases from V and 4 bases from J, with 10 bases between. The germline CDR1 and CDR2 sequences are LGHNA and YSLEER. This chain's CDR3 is CASSRRVSETQYF. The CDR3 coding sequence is TGCGCCAGCAGCCGCAGGGTATCAGAGACCCAGTACTTC.

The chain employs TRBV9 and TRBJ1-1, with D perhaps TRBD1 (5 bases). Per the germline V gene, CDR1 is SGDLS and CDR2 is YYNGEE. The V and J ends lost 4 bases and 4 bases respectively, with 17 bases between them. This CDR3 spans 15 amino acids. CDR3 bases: TGTGCCAGCAGCTATCATGGGGGGGTTGGCACTGAAGCTTTCTTT. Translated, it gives CASSYHGGVGTEAFF.